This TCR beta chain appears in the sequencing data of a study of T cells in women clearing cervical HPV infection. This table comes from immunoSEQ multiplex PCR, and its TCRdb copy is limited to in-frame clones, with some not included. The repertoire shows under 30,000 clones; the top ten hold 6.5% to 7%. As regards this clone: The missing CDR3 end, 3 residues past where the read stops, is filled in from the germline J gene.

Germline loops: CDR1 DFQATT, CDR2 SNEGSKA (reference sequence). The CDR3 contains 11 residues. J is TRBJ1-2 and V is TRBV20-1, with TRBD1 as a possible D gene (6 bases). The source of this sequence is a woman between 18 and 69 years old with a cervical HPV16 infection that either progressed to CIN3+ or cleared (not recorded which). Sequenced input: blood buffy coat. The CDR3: CSFDRKSGYTF. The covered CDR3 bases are TGCAGTTTCGACAGGAAGAGCGGC.